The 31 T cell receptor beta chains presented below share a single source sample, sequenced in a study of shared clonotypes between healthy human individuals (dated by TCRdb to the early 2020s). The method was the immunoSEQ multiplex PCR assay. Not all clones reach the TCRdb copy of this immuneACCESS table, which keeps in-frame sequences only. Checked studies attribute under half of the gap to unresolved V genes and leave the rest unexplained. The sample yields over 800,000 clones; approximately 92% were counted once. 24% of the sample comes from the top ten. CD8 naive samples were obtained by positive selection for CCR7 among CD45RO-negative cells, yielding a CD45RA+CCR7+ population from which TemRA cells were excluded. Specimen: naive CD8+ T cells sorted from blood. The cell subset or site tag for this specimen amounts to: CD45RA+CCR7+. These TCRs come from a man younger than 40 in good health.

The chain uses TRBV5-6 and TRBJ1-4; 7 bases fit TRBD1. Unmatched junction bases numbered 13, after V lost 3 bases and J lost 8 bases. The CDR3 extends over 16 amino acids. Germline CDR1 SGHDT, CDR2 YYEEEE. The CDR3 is CASSWGADRNREKLFF. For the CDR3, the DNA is TGTGCCAGCAGCTGGGGAGCGGACAGGAATCGCGAAAAACTGTTTTTT. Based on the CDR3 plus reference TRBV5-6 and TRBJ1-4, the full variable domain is DAGVTQSPTHLIKTRGQQVTLRCSPKSGHDTVSWYQQALGQGPQFIFQYYEEEERQRGNFPDRFSGHQFPNYSSELNVNALLLGDSALYLCASSWGADRNREKLFFGSGTQLSVL.

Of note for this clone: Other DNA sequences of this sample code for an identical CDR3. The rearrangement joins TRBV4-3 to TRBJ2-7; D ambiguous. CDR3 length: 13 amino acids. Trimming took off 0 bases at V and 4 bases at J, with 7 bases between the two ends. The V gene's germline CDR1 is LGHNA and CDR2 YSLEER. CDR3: CASSQDSGYEQYF. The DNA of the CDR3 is TGCGCCAGCAGCCAAGATTCGGGTTACGAGCAGTACTTC.

The CDR3 DNA reads as TGTGCCAGCAGAATCTTTAGCGGGAGTGACATTCAGTACTTC. Protein sequence: CASRIFSGSDIQYF. The chain combines TRBV6-5 with TRBJ2-4; 9 bases map to TRBD2. This CDR3 has 14 amino acids. V lost 6 bases to trimming and J lost 8 bases; unmatched junction nucleotides: 8. CDR1 is MNHEY and CDR2 is SVGAGI in the germline V gene.

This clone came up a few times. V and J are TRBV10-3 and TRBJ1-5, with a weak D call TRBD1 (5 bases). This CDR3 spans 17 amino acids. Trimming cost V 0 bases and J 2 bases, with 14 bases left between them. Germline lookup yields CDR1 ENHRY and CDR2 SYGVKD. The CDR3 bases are TGTGCCATCAGTGAGTCCAGCGGGGGTATCGGCAATCAGCCCCAGCATTTT. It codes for CAISESSGGIGNQPQHF.

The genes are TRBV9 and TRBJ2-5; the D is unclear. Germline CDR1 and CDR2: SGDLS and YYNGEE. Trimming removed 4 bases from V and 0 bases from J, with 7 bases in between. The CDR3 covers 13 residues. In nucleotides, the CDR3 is TGTGCCAGCAGCCCCTCGTACCAAGAGACCCAGTACTTC. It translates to CASSPSYQETQYF.

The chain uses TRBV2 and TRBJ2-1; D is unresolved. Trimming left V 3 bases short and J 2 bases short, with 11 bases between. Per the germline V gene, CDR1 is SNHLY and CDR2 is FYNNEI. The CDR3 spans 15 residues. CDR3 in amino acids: CASSDSLFPYNEQFF. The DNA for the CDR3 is TGTGCCAGCAGTGACTCATTATTCCCCTACAATGAGCAGTTCTTC.

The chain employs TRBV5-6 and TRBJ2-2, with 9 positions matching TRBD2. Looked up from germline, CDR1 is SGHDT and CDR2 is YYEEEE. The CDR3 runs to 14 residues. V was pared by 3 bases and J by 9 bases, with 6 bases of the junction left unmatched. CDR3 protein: CASSSGLAPRELFF. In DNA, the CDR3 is TGTGCCAGCAGCTCGGGACTAGCTCCCCGGGAGCTGTTTTTT. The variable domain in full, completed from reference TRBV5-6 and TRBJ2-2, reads DAGVTQSPTHLIKTRGQQVTLRCSPKSGHDTVSWYQQALGQGPQFIFQYYEEEERQRGNFPDRFSGHQFPNYSSELNVNALLLGDSALYLCASSSGLAPRELFFGEGSRLTVL.

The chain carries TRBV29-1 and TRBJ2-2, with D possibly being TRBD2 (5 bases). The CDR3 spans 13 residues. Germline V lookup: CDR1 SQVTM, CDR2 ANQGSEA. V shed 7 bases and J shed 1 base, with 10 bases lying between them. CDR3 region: CSGMGENTGELFF. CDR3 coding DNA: TGCAGCGGGATGGGAGAGAACACCGGGGAGCTGTTTTTT.

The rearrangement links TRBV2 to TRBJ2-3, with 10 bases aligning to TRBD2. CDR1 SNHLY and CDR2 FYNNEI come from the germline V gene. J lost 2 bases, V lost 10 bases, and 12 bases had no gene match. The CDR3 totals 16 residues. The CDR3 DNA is TGTGCCAACCCGTTTAGCGGGAGGCGGTACACAGATACGCAGTATTTT. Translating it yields CANPFSGRRYTDTQYF.

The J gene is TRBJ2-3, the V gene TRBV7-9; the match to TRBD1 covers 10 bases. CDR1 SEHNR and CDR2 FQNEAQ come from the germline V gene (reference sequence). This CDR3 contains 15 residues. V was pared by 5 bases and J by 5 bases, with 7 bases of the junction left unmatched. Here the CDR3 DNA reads TGTGCCAGCAGCCCACGACAGGGGGCGATAGATACGCAGTATTTT. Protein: CASSPRQGAIDTQYF.

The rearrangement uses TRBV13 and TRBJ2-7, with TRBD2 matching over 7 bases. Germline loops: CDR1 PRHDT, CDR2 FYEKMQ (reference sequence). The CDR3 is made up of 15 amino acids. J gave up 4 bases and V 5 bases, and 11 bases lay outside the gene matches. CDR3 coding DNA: TGTGCCAGCAGCCTCGGGGTAGCGGGTGATTACGAGCAGTACTTC. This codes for CASSLGVAGDYEQYF.

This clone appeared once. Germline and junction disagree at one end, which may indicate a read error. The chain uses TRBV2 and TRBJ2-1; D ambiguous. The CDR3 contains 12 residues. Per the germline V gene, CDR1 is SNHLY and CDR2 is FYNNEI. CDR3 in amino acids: CASSGLGGPRVF. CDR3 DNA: TGTGCCAGCAGTGGGTTGGGCGGCCCCCGGGTCTTC.

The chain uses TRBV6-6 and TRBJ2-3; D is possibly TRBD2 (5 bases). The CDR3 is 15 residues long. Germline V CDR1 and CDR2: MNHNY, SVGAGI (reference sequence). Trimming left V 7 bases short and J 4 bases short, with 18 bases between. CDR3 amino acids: CASTPGVLRADTQYF. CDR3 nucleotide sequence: TGTGCCAGCACGCCCGGGGTTTTGAGAGCAGATACGCAGTATTTT.

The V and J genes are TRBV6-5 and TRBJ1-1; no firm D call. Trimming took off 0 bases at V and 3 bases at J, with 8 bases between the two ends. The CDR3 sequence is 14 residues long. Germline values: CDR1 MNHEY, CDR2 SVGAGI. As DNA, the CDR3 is TGTGCCAGCAGTTACTCGTTAGGGTACACTGAAGCTTTCTTT. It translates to CASSYSLGYTEAFF.

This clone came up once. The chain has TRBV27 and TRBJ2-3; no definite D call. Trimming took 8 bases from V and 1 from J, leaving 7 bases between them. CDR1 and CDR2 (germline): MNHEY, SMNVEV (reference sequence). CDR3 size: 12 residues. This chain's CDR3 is CASGLGTDTQYF. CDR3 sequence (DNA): TGTGCCAGCGGGCTTGGCACAGATACGCAGTATTTT.

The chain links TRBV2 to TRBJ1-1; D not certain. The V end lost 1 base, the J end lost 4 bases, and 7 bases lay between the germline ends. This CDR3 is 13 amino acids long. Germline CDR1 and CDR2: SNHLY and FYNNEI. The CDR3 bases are TGTGCCAGCAGTGAAGGGGGTGGCACTGAAGCTTTCTTT. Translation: CASSEGGGTEAFF.

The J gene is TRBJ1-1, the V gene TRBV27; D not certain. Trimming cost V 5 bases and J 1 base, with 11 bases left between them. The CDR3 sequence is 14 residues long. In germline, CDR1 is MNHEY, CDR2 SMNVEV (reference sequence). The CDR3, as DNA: TGTGCCAGCAGTCCGTCCGGAGCGAACACTGAAGCTTTCTTT. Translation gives CASSPSGANTEAFF.

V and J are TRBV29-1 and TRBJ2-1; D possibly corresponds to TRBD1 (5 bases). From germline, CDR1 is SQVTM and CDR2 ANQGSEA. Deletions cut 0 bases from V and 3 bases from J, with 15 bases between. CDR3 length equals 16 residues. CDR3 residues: CSVEDPDRMGYNEQFF. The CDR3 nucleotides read TGCAGCGTTGAAGATCCCGACAGAATGGGCTACAATGAGCAGTTCTTC.

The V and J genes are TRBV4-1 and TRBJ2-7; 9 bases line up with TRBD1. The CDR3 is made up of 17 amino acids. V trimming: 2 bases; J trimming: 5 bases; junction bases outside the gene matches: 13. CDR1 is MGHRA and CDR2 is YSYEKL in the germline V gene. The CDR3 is CASSQYTSDRGLHEQYF. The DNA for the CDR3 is TGCGCCAGCAGCCAATACACTTCGGACAGGGGTCTCCACGAGCAGTACTTC.

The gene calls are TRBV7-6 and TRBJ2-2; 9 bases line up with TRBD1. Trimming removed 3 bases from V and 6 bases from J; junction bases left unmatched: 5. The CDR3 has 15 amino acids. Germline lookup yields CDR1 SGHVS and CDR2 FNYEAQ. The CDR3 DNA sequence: TGTGCCAGCAGCTTGGGACAGGGCCGGGCCGGGGAGCTGTTTTTT. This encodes CASSLGQGRAGELFF.

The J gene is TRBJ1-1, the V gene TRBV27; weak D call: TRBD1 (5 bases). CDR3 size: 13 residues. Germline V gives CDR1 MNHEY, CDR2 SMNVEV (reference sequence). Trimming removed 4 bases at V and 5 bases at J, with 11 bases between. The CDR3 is CASSSSGRTEAFF. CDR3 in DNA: TGTGCCAGCAGTTCCTCAGGGAGGACTGAAGCTTTCTTT.

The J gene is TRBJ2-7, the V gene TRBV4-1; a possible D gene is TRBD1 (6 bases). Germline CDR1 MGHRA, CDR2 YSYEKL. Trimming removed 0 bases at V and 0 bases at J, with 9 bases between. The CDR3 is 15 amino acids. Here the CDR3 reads CASSQDWDISYEQYF. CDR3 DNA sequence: TGCGCCAGCAGCCAAGACTGGGACATCTCCTACGAGCAGTACTTC.

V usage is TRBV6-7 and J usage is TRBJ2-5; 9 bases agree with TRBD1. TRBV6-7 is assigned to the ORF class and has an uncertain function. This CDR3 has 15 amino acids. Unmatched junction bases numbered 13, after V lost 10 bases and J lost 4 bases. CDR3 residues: CAKPRTGEVVETQYF. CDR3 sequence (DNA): TGTGCCAAACCTAGGACAGGGGAAGTGGTAGAGACCCAGTACTTC.

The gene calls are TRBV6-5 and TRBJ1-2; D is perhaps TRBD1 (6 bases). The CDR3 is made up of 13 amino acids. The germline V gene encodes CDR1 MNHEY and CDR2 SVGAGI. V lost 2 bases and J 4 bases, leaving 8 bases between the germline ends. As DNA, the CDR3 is TGTGCCAGCAGTTACAGAGGGGGCTATGGCTACACCTTC. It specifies CASSYRGGYGYTF.

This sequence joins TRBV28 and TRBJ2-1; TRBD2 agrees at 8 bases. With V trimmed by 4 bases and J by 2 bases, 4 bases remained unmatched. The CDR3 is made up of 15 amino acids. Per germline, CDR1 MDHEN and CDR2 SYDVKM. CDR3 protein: CASSSTSGAYNEQFF. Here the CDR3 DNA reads TGTGCCAGCAGTTCCACTAGCGGAGCCTACAATGAGCAGTTCTTC.

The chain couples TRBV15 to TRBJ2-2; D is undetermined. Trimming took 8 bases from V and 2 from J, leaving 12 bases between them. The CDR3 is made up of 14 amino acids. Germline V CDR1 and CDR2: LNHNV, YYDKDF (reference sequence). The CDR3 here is CATETGPNTGELFF. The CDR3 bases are TGTGCCACCGAGACCGGGCCCAACACCGGGGAGCTGTTTTTT.

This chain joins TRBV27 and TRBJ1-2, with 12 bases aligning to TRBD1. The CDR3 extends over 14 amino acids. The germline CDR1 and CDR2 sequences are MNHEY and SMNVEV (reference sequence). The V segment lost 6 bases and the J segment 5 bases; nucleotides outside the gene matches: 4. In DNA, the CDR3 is TGTGCCAGCAGGGGACAGGGGGCTTGGTATGGCTACACCTTC. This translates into CASRGQGAWYGYTF.

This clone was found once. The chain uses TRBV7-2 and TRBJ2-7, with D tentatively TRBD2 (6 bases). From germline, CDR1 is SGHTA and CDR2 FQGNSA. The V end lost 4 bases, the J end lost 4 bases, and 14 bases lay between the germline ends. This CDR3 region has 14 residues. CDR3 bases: TGTGCCAGCAGCTCCCCTAGCGAGTCGTACGAGCAGTACTTC. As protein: CASSSPSESYEQYF.

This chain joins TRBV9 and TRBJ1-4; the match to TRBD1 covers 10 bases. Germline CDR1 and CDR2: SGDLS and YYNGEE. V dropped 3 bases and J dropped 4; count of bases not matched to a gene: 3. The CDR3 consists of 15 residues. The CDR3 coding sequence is TGTGCCAGCAGCGAGGGACAGGGGTTTAATGAAAAACTGTTTTTT. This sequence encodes CASSEGQGFNEKLFF. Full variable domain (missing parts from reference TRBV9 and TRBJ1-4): DSGVTQTPKHLITATGQRVTLRCSPRSGDLSVYWYQQSLDQGLQFLIQYYNGEERAKGNILERFSAQQFPDLHSELNLSSLELGDSALYFCASSEGQGFNEKLFFGSGTQLSVL.

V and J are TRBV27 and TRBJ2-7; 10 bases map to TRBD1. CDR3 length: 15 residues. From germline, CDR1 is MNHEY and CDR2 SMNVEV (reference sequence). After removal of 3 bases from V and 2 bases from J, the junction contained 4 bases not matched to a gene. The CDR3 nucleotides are TGTGCCAGCAGTTTTACCGGGACAGGGGCCTACGAGCAGTACTTC. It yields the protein CASSFTGTGAYEQYF.

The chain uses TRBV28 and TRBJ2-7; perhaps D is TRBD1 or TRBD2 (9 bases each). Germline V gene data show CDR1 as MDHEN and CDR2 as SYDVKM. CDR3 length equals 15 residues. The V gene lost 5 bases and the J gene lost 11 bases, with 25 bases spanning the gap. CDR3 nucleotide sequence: TGTGCCAGCAGTCAGGGACAGGGACTAGCTATTGAGGAGTACTTC. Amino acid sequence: CASSQGQGLAIEEYF.